Sequencing of this T cell receptor beta chain was carried out in a study of T-cell reconstitution after alpha-beta-depleted transplantation in children. The CDR3 sequence is 15 residues long. V shed 3 bases and J 8 bases; nucleotides not matched to a gene: 11. Germline assignment: CDR1 SGHDN and CDR2 FVKESK. During its preparation, the TCRbeta library received unique molecular identifiers. One entry per CDR3 protein, called by TCRdb with MiXCR from the PCR reads. The sample carries a few hundred thousand distinct CDR3 sequences, over 20% recorded once. The TCR comes from a human donor who donated a stem cell graft to a child with acute myeloid leukemia. The sequenced sample was PBMCs from the stem cell graft donor, obtained from the stem cell graft. The chain joins TRBV14 to TRBJ2-3, with TRBD2 identical over 7 bases. CDR3 DNA: TGTGCCAGCAGCCATTGGAGCGGGGAAAAGGGTACGCAGTATTTT. Its protein product is CASSHWSGEKGTQYF.